Below, 27 T cell receptor beta chains from the same sample are listed, as sequenced in a study of cytomegalovirus exposure and HLA in healthy donors. PCR amplification relied on 60 Vbeta primers (plus 13 Jbeta primers). This table comes from immunoSEQ multiplex PCR, and its TCRdb copy is limited to in-frame clones, with some not included. This table has over 25,000 clones, roughly 60% appearing once. The sample comprised PBMCs. Receptors were obtained from a male donor in good health and CMV-seropositive.

This clone was observed a handful of times. The CDR3 end shows no conserved phenylalanine or tryptophan, and so a read error is likely. The chain uses TRBV7-7 and TRBJ1-1; D not certain. This CDR3 contains 13 residues. The germline gives CDR1 SSHAT, CDR2 FNYEAQ (reference sequence). The CDR3 sequence: CARSFTVNTEAFL. DNA for the CDR3: TGTGCTCGCAGCTTTACAGTGAACACTGAAGCTTTCTTG.

This clone was seen a few times. The chain combines TRBV30 with TRBJ2-3; no clear D. V gave up 0 bases and J gave up 6 bases, with 10 bases separating them. CDR3 length equals 13 residues. The germline CDR1 and CDR2 sequences are GTSNPN and SVGIG (reference sequence). In nucleotides, the CDR3 is TGTGCCTGGAGTGTACGAAGCCGGGATACGCAGTATTTT. Protein sequence: CAWSVRSRDTQYF.

This clone was seen only a few times. The J gene is TRBJ1-2, the V gene TRBV27; D is perhaps TRBD1 (6 bases). With 6 bases removed from V and 5 bases from J, the gap between germline ends came to 7 bases. CDR3 length: 11 amino acids. CDR1 MNHEY and CDR2 SMNVEV come from the germline V gene (reference sequence). Here the CDR3 reads CASRGTYGYTF. CDR3 nucleotides: TGTGCCAGCAGGGGGACATATGGCTACACCTTC.

This chain uses TRBV4-2 with TRBJ2-1; 9 bases are shared with TRBD1. The germline V gene has CDR1 LGHNA and CDR2 YNFKEQ. The CDR3 totals 18 residues. The ends lost 0 bases at V and 1 base at J; junction bases unmatched: 7. The CDR3 protein is CASSQEGGGTGSYNEQFF. As DNA, the CDR3 is TGTGCCAGCAGCCAAGAAGGGGGCGGGACAGGGTCCTACAATGAGCAGTTCTTC.

This clone was detected only a few times. This chain links TRBV11-2 with TRBJ1-2; 9 bases line up with TRBD1. This CDR3 region has 14 residues. Germline loops: CDR1 SGHAT, CDR2 FQNNGV. With 5 bases clipped from V and 6 bases from J, the junction kept 7 bases outside the gene matches. This CDR3 reads CASSLMWTGDGYTF. In DNA form, the CDR3 reads TGTGCCAGCAGCCTAATGTGGACAGGGGATGGCTACACCTTC.

V usage is TRBV6-1 and J usage is TRBJ1-5; D gene unclear. V dropped 8 bases and J dropped 0 bases, with 5 bases sitting between them. The CDR3 runs 12 residues. Germline V gives CDR1 MNHNS, CDR2 SASEGT. The CDR3 reads CASAPSNQPQHF. In DNA, the CDR3 is TGTGCCAGCGCGCCTAGCAATCAGCCCCAGCATTTT.

J is TRBJ1-5 and V is TRBV5-6; D perhaps matches TRBD1 (6 bases). With 0 bases removed from V and 8 bases from J, the gap between germline ends came to 12 bases. Germline values: CDR1 SGHDT, CDR2 YYEEEE. The CDR3 is 14 amino acids. In DNA, the CDR3 is TGTGCCAGCAGCTTGGACAGGGTGTCGGAGCCCCAGCATTTT. Translated: CASSLDRVSEPQHF. The whole variable domain, remainder taken from reference TRBV5-6 and TRBJ1-5, is DAGVTQSPTHLIKTRGQQVTLRCSPKSGHDTVSWYQQALGQGPQFIFQYYEEEERQRGNFPDRFSGHQFPNYSSELNVNALLLGDSALYLCASSLDRVSEPQHFGDGTRLSIL.

This clone was observed a handful of times. The chain couples TRBV19 to TRBJ2-1; the match to TRBD2 covers 13 bases. CDR1 and CDR2 from the germline V gene are LNHDA and SQIVND (reference sequence). The CDR3 contains 18 residues. V was pared by 5 bases and J by 9 bases, with 16 bases of the junction left unmatched. The CDR3 sequence: CASSLEGLAGEIRAEQFF. The CDR3 bases are TGTGCCAGTAGTCTCGAAGGACTAGCGGGAGAAATTAGGGCTGAGCAGTTCTTC. Together with reference TRBV19 and TRBJ2-1, the CDR3 gives the full variable domain: DGGITQSPKYLFRKEGQNVTLSCEQNLNHDAMYWYRQDPGQGLRLIYYSQIVNDFQKGDIAEGYSVSREKKESFPLTVTSAQKNPTAFYLCASSLEGLAGEIRAEQFFGPGTRLTVL.

This clone was found once. The chain combines TRBV5-1 with TRBJ2-7, with D possibly TRBD1 on 7 matching bases. Trimming took off 4 bases at V and 3 bases at J, with 23 bases between the two ends. Germline CDR1 SGHRS, CDR2 YFSETQ. This CDR3 is built from 17 residues. CDR3 nucleotides: TGCGCCAGCAGCCCCTATTATCGCAGGGGGGTTGTCTACGAGCAGTACTTC. It codes for CASSPYYRRGVVYEQYF.

The chain couples TRBV10-3 to TRBJ1-2; 7 bases line up with TRBD1. The CDR3 has 13 amino acids. Germline loops: CDR1 ENHRY, CDR2 SYGVKD. The trim removed 3 bases at V and 4 bases at J, leaving 2 bases unmatched. The chain's CDR3 is CAISDDRVYGYTF. CDR3 DNA: TGTGCCATCAGTGATGACAGGGTCTATGGCTACACCTTC.

This clone was picked up a small number of times. Relative to the germline gene, one junction end is altered; a read error may explain this. CDR3 region: CASSYSAGEWYEPYF. In DNA, the CDR3 is TGTGCCAGCAGTTACTCAGCCGGGGAGTGGTACGAGCCGTACTTC. The V gene is TRBV6-5, the J gene TRBJ2-7; tentatively, D is TRBD2 (5 bases). CDR1 and CDR2 (germline): MNHEY, SVGAGI. The CDR3 consists of 15 residues.

This clone was counted a few times. The rearrangement joins TRBV6-5 to TRBJ1-1; TRBD1 might be the D (5 bases). The CDR3 is made up of 13 amino acids. V lost 8 bases and J lost 5, with 15 bases in between. Per the germline V gene, CDR1 is MNHEY and CDR2 is SVGAGI. The CDR3 sequence is CASYLGARTEAFF. The CDR3 bases are TGTGCCAGCTATCTAGGGGCTCGGACTGAAGCTTTCTTT.

This clone was counted between two and nine times. The V gene is TRBV2, the J gene TRBJ1-1; the D is unclear. Germline assignment: CDR1 SNHLY and CDR2 FYNNEI. Trimming pared 5 bases from V and 1 base from J, leaving 8 bases between. The CDR3 contains 13 residues. The CDR3 nucleotides read TGTGCCAGCAGTAAATTAGAGAACACTGAAGCTTTCTTT. The encoded protein is CASSKLENTEAFF.

CDR3 protein: CASSLGQGVWETQYF. CDR3 nucleotides: TGCGCCAGCAGCTTAGGACAGGGAGTGTGGGAGACCCAGTACTTC. The V gene is TRBV5-1, the J gene TRBJ2-5; TRBD1 matches 8 bases. This CDR3 has 15 amino acids. Trimming removed 2 bases from V and 5 bases from J; junction bases left unmatched: 8. Germline lookup yields CDR1 SGHRS and CDR2 YFSETQ.

This clone was counted only a few times. The genes are TRBV11-2 and TRBJ2-3; 9 nucleotides match TRBD2. The CDR3 is 16 residues long. V was pared by 3 bases and J by 0 bases, with 4 bases of the junction left unmatched. Germline V gene data show CDR1 as SGHAT and CDR2 as FQNNGV. CDR3 sequence: CASSLTSGSSTDTQYF. The DNA of the CDR3 is TGTGCCAGCAGCTTGACTAGCGGATCTAGCACAGATACGCAGTATTTT.

This clone showed up just once. The chain carries TRBV6-5 and TRBJ2-7; D gene unclear. Germline CDR1 and CDR2: MNHEY and SVGAGI. This CDR3 comprises 15 residues. V lost 1 base and J lost 2, with 12 bases in between. CDR3 coding DNA: TGTGCCAGCAGTTACTACGAGGCAGCTGCCTACGAGCAGTACTTC. This encodes CASSYYEAAAYEQYF.

The chain has TRBV28 and TRBJ1-2; D may be TRBD1 (6 bases). Germline V lookup: CDR1 MDHEN, CDR2 SYDVKM. The V gene lost 3 bases and the J gene lost 4 bases, with 12 bases spanning the gap. The CDR3 length is 14 residues. CDR3 nucleotide sequence: TGTGCCAGCAGTTTTTACAGGGTAACCTATGGCTACACCTTC. Translating gives CASSFYRVTYGYTF.

J is TRBJ2-7 and V is TRBV6-1; D ambiguous. The CDR3 loop spans 12 amino acids. Trimming shortened V by 2 bases and J by 4 bases, and 6 bases separated the two germline ends. Per germline, CDR1 MNHNS and CDR2 SASEGT. The CDR3 region has the DNA TGTGCCAGCAGTGAAATGAGGTACGAGCAGTACTTC. This translates into CASSEMRYEQYF.

The V and J genes are TRBV6-5 and TRBJ1-2; a weak D match, TRBD1 (6 bases). V was trimmed by 6 bases and J by 4 bases, leaving 12 bases between them. This CDR3 has 13 residues. Germline V gives CDR1 MNHEY, CDR2 SVGAGI. Written as DNA, the CDR3 is TGTGCCAGCAGCCTCAGGGGCTCCTATGGCTACACCTTC. Protein: CASSLRGSYGYTF.

The chain links TRBV2 to TRBJ2-1; 8 bases agree with TRBD2. J gave up 5 bases and V 7 bases, and 4 bases lay outside the gene matches. Germline V CDR1 and CDR2: SNHLY, FYNNEI. This CDR3 has 13 residues. The CDR3 spells CASKTSGDNEQFF. The CDR3, as DNA: TGTGCCAGCAAAACTAGCGGAGACAATGAGCAGTTCTTC.

This clone was picked up a small number of times. A read error may account for a junction end that differs from germline. The chain is built from TRBV14 and TRBJ1-1; possible D gene TRBD1, 6 bases. The CDR3 loop spans 14 amino acids. Germline CDR1 reads SGHDN; CDR2 reads FVKESK. The CDR3 DNA reads as TGTGCCAGCAGCCCACAACAGGGATGGGGTGAAGCTTTATTT. Translating gives CASSPQQGWGEALF.

V gene TRBV6-6 combines with J gene TRBJ1-1; maybe TRBD1 (6 bases). CDR1 MNHNY and CDR2 SVGAGI come from the germline V gene (reference sequence). CDR3 length: 15 amino acids. Trimming took off 0 bases at V and 5 bases at J, with 13 bases between the two ends. The CDR3 loop is CASSYSGGSGTEAFF. CDR3 nucleotide sequence: TGTGCCAGCAGTTACTCTGGGGGCTCAGGGACTGAAGCTTTCTTT.

V gene TRBV28 combines with J gene TRBJ1-2; tentative D call: TRBD1 (5 bases). This CDR3 spans 13 amino acids. V dropped 10 bases and J dropped 4 bases, with 16 bases sitting between them. CDR1 is MDHEN and CDR2 is SYDVKM in the germline V gene. The CDR3: CATRQLKSYGYTF. CDR3 bases: TGTGCCACCCGACAGCTCAAATCCTATGGCTACACCTTC.

This chain links TRBV6-5 with TRBJ2-7; tentatively, D is TRBD1 (6 bases). The germline V and J ends were trimmed by 6 bases and 6 bases, with 12 bases remaining between them. The length of the CDR3 is 12 residues. Germline assignment: CDR1 MNHEY and CDR2 SVGAGI. CDR3 residues: CASRKQGSEQYF. The CDR3 region has the DNA TGTGCCAGCAGAAAACAGGGTTCCGAGCAGTACTTC.

V gene TRBV5-6 combines with J gene TRBJ1-5, with a tentative D call TRBD1 (5 bases). V gave up 0 bases and J gave up 6 bases, with 10 bases separating them. CDR1 SGHDT and CDR2 YYEEEE come from the germline V gene. The CDR3 totals 14 residues. The CDR3 nucleotides are TGTGCCAGCAGCTTGGGCAGGGAAGCTCAGCCCCAGCATTTT. As protein: CASSLGREAQPQHF.

In this sample, this clone turned up a few times. The rearrangement uses TRBV5-4 and TRBJ2-3; 10 bases are a match to TRBD2. Per germline, CDR1 SGHNT and CDR2 YYREEE (reference sequence). The CDR3 sequence is 15 residues long. V trimming: 4 bases; J trimming: 4 bases; junction bases outside the gene matches: 6. The CDR3 region is CASSPSGSLADTQYF. CDR3 in DNA: TGTGCCAGCAGCCCTAGCGGGAGTCTCGCAGATACGCAGTATTTT.

This rearrangement joins TRBV5-4 to TRBJ1-1; D is unclear. Germline CDR1 is SGHNT and CDR2 is YYREEE (reference sequence). This CDR3 is built from 17 residues. Trimming stripped 0 bases from V and 1 base from J, with 16 bases between. The CDR3 DNA reads as TGTGCCAGCAGCTTGGGGGCGGGCGCCAGAGGGAACACTGAAGCTTTCTTT. This encodes CASSLGAGARGNTEAFF.